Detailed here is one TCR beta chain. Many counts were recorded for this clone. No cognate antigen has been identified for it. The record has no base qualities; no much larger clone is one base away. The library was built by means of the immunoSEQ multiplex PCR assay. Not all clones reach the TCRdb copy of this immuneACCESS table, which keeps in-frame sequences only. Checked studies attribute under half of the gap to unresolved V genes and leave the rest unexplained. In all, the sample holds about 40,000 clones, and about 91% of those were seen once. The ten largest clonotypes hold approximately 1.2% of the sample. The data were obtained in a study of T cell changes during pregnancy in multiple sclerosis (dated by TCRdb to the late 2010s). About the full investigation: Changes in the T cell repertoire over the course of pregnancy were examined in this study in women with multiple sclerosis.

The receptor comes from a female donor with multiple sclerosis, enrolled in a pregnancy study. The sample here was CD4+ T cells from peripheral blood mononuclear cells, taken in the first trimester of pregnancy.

The CDR3 region: CASILTGSTEAFF. The nucleotides are TGTGCCAGCATCTTGACAGGGAGCACTGAAGCTTTCTTT. Recombination joined TRBV2 with TRBJ1-1; the junction holds 7 bases that match TRBD1. The germline V gene encodes CDR1 SNHLY and CDR2 FYNNEI. There are 13 amino acids in the CDR3, from cysteine to phenylalanine inclusive. Only CDR3 DNA is held: 39 bases, read in frame from base 1. Trimmed from V: 7 bases; trimmed from J: 4 bases; junction bases lacking a gene match: 6.